This TCR beta chain was captured by sequencing in a study of blood T cell repertoires in COVID-19. CDR1 SNHLY and CDR2 FYNNEI come from the germline V gene. The J segment lost 4 bases and the V segment lost 7 bases, leaving 8 bases of the junction unmatched. The CDR3 totals 14 residues. Original analysis: Scientists estimated how many nucleated cells there were by amplifying reference gene primers. Sequenced by immunoSEQ multiplex PCR; TCRdb stores in-frame clones only, minus some. That table supplies the V and J calls and clone size; D and trimming were determined from the DNA. The sample yields around 300,000 clones, approximately 90% seen once.

The sample consisted of peripheral blood. The source of this sequence is a woman between 35 and 50 years old with acute or convalescent COVID-19. The V call is TRBV2, the J call TRBJ1-1; 8 positions match TRBD1. The CDR3 sequence: CASTDRGRGTEAFF. CDR3 nucleotides: TGTGCCAGCACTGACAGGGGTAGGGGCACTGAAGCTTTCTTT.